The 9 T cell receptor beta chains below were found in one sample sequenced in a study of naive and memory T cell subsets. Two oligonucleotides, mixed equimolar, formed the beta constant-region primer covering TRBC1 and TRBC2. TCRdb reanalysed the UMI-ligation and nested PCR reads using MiXCR and keeps one entry per CDR3 protein. The profile shows 70,000 to 95,000 distinct CDR3 sequences, roughly 7.3% of them singletons. What was sequenced was central memory CD4+ T cells from blood. The receptors were sampled from a human donor in good health.

There are many counts of this clonotype. This chain uses TRBV28 with TRBJ2-4; 9 bases line up with TRBD1. This CDR3 region has 16 residues. From germline, CDR1 is MDHEN and CDR2 SYDVKM. The junction had 15 bases not matched to a gene; V was cut back by 11 bases and J by 4 bases. CDR3 coding DNA: TGTGCCTCCACCGGGACAGGGACCCCTCAGAAAAACATTCAGTACTTC. This sequence encodes CASTGTGTPQKNIQYF.

Within the sample, this clonotype is medium-sized (0.01 to 0.1%). This chain uses TRBV28 with TRBJ1-5; weak D call: TRBD1 (5 bases). The germline V gene encodes CDR1 MDHEN and CDR2 SYDVKM. The CDR3 runs 15 residues. Between the trimmed V and J ends, which lost 6 bases and 0 bases, there was a span of 12 bases. The CDR3 nucleotides are TGTGCCAGCAGAGGGGAGCAAAATAGCAATCAGCCCCAGCATTTT. Its protein product is CASRGEQNSNQPQHF.

This clonotype came up once. A single base separates this from a much larger clone, so it may be a read error. CDR3 sequence reads: CVSSRERGGIYNEQFF. The CDR3 DNA reads TGTGTCAGCAGCAGAGAGCGGGGGGGCATCTACAATGAGCAGTTCTTC. The rearrangement uses TRBV7-9 and TRBJ2-1, with TRBD2 matching 10 bases. The germline gives CDR1 SEHNR, CDR2 FQNEAQ (reference sequence). The CDR3 has 16 residues.

This clonotype turned up a few times. This rearrangement joins TRBV24-1 to TRBJ2-5; 7 bases map to TRBD1. Germline trimming cut 5 bases from V and 5 bases from J; bases unmatched to any gene: 7. The V gene's germline CDR1 is KGHDR and CDR2 SFDVKD. There are 14 residues in the CDR3. The DNA for the CDR3 is TGTGCCACCAGTGGCCACAGGGGTATGGAGACCCAGTACTTC. It translates to CATSGHRGMETQYF.

The genes are TRBV12-3 or TRBV12-4 and TRBJ1-4; D is uncertain. The CDR3 has 12 amino acids. V was clipped by 1 base and J by 13 bases, with 10 bases between them. CDR3 in DNA: TGTGCCAGCAGTTTAGGTTCGGTTGGACTGTTTTTT. It translates to CASSLGSVGLFF.

This clonotype was observed a handful of times. V and J are TRBV7-2 and TRBJ2-5; no firm D call. V was pared by 2 bases and J by 4 bases, with 8 bases between. Germline assignment: CDR1 SGHTA and CDR2 FQGNSA. The CDR3 length is 13 residues. This CDR3 is CASSLYGVETQYF. The CDR3 DNA is TGTGCCAGCAGCTTATATGGGGTAGAGACCCAGTACTTC.

The table lists this clonotype with a few counts. The chain uses TRBV7-8 and TRBJ2-1; 8 bases are a match to TRBD1. Losses at the gene ends were 4 bases for V and 7 bases for J; bases not matched to a gene: 12. The CDR3 length is 16 residues. CDR1 is SGHVS and CDR2 is FQNEAQ in the germline V gene. The CDR3 spells CASSSRGRGLLNEQFF. DNA for the CDR3: TGTGCCAGCAGCTCTCGAGGCAGGGGGCTTTTGAATGAGCAGTTCTTC.

This clonotype came up a few times. The chain carries TRBV9 and TRBJ2-3; 16 bases are shared with TRBD2. Germline CDR1 reads SGDLS; CDR2 reads YYNGEE. The CDR3 runs 18 residues. V lost 0 bases to trimming and J lost 4 bases; unmatched junction nucleotides: 5. CDR3 sequence reads: CASSVDPGTSGGADTQYF. CDR3 DNA sequence: TGTGCCAGCAGCGTAGACCCGGGGACTAGCGGGGGGGCAGATACGCAGTATTTT.

This clonotype has a handful of counts. This rearrangement joins TRBV2 to TRBJ2-6; D is possibly TRBD1 (6 bases). The CDR3 has 15 residues. Trimming shortened V by 6 bases and J by 2 bases, and 11 bases separated the two germline ends. The germline V gene has CDR1 SNHLY and CDR2 FYNNEI. CDR3 region: CASRRQATGANVLTF. For the CDR3, the DNA is TGTGCCAGCAGGAGACAGGCAACTGGGGCCAACGTCCTGACTTTC.